Listed below are T cell receptor beta chains from one sample, sequenced in a study of blood T cell repertoires in COVID-19. Data came from immunoSEQ multiplex PCR; TCRdb stores just in-frame clones and leaves some out. The sample lists 250,000 or so clones; around 86% were seen once. Sequenced input: PBMCs or T cells enriched from blood (not recorded which). The receptor set was obtained from a woman between 45 and 65 years old who had recovered from COVID-19. Both conserved end residues are part of each CDR3. The D gene is left open where the match is weak. Rows may omit the clone size; those that give it use once, few, many or a size class.

size	V	D	J	CDR3	DNA
NA	TRBV7-9	NA	TRBJ1-4	CASSSGPGEKLFF	TGTGCCAGCAGCTCCGGACCGGGAGAAAAACTGTTTTTT
NA	TRBV6-5	TRBD1	TRBJ1-2	CASSYSGTGSLTF	TGTGCCAGCAGTTACTCCGGGACAGGGTCTCTGACCTTC
NA	TRBV19	TRBD2	TRBJ2-7	CATRDGGTRRISEQYF	TGTGCCACCAGAGATGGGGGGACTAGGAGGATCTCCGAGCAGTACTTC
NA	TRBV11-1	TRBD2	TRBJ2-7	CASSFRLAGAWEQYF	TGTGCCAGCAGCTTCCGACTAGCGGGAGCCTGGGAGCAGTACTTC
NA	TRBV5-4	NA	TRBJ1-1	CASSFQSNTEAFF	TGTGCCAGCAGCTTTCAGTCGAACACTGAAGCTTTCTTT
NA	TRBV10-2	TRBD1	TRBJ1-2	CASSETRDRINGYTF	TGCGCCAGCAGTGAAACCCGGGACAGAATAAATGGCTACACCTTC
NA	TRBV10-1	NA	TRBJ2-5	CASSKQGWETQYF	TGCGCCAGCAGCAAACAGGGTTGGGAGACCCAGTACTTC
NA	TRBV28	TRBD2	TRBJ2-1	CASSAYTSGRDNEQFF	TGTGCCAGCAGTGCTTACACTAGCGGGAGAGACAATGAGCAGTTCTTC
NA	TRBV9	TRBD1	TRBJ1-1	CASSQSEQGAEAFF	TGTGCCAGCAGCCAAAGCGAGCAGGGGGCTGAAGCTTTCTTT
NA	TRBV7-9	TRBD2	TRBJ2-7	CASSLGGLAGDEQYF	TGTGCCAGCAGCTTAGGTGGACTAGCGGGAGACGAGCAGTACTTC
NA	TRBV5-1	TRBD2	TRBJ2-2	CASSIRLAGGPGTGELFF	TGCGCCAGCAGCATAAGACTAGCGGGAGGGCCTGGAACCGGGGAGCTGTTTTTT
NA	TRBV5-1	TRBD1	TRBJ1-1	CASSMWTGANTEAFF	TGCGCCAGCAGCATGTGGACAGGGGCGAACACTGAAGCTTTCTTT
NA	TRBV7-9	NA	TRBJ2-3	CARGAGSGTDTQYF	TGTGCCCGGGGAGCTGGGTCTGGCACAGATACGCAGTATTTT
NA	TRBV21-1	NA	TRBJ1-2	CASSIVRGHFYGYTF	TGTGCCAGCAGCATTGTCAGGGGGCATTTTTATGGCTACACCTTC
NA	TRBV7-2	TRBD2	TRBJ2-3	CASSLRLAADTQYF	TGTGCCAGCAGCTTAAGACTAGCAGCAGATACGCAGTATTTT
many	TRBV3-1/TRBV3-2	NA	TRBJ1-5	CASSRTGNQPQHF	TGTGCCAGCTCCCGTACAGGGAACCAGCCCCAGCATTTT
once	TRBV10-1	NA	TRBJ2-5	CASSGRQQETQYF	TGCGCCAGCAGTGGGAGACAGCAAGAGACCCAGTACTTC
NA	TRBV10-3	NA	TRBJ1-5	CAISEGRGQPQHF	TGTGCCATCAGTGAGGGGAGGGGTCAGCCCCAGCATTTT
NA	TRBV27	TRBD2	TRBJ2-3	CASSLLAGGPSTDTQYF	TGTGCCAGCAGTTTACTTGCGGGAGGACCTAGCACAGATACGCAGTATTTT
NA	TRBV27	TRBD1	TRBJ2-7	CASSPYDGQVSYEQYF	TGTGCCAGCAGCCCTTACGACGGACAGGTATCCTACGAGCAGTACTTC
few	TRBV7-9	NA	TRBJ2-7	CAGHLPQGSYEQYF	TGTGCCGGTCACCTGCCCCAGGGCTCCTACGAGCAGTACTTC
few	TRBV6-4	TRBD2	TRBJ2-3	CASSEAGKSTDTQYF	TGTGCCAGCAGCGAAGCGGGAAAGAGCACAGATACGCAGTATTTT
NA	TRBV28	NA	TRBJ1-3	CASSFVARGGGNTIYF	TGTGCCAGCAGTTTCGTAGCCAGGGGTGGTGGAAACACCATATATTTT
NA	TRBV28	NA	TRBJ1-6	CASSFSGANSPLHF	TGTGCCAGCAGTTTCTCGGGAGCAAATTCACCCCTCCACTTT
NA	TRBV28	TRBD1	TRBJ1-2	CASTRTGLFGYTF	TGTGCCAGCACCCGGACAGGGCTTTTTGGCTACACCTTC
few	TRBV4-1	TRBD1	TRBJ1-4	CASSQDIPRGYEKLFF	TGCGCCAGCAGCCAAGACATTCCCAGGGGGTATGAAAAACTGTTTTTT
NA	TRBV18	NA	TRBJ2-5	CASSPLRETQYF	TGTGCCAGCTCACCACTCCGAGAGACCCAGTACTTC
NA	TRBV11-2	NA	TRBJ1-2	CASSLAGRVGYTF	TGTGCCAGCAGCTTAGCTGGGAGGGTAGGCTACACCTTC
once	TRBV2	TRBD2	TRBJ2-7	CASSGQLAGVDEQYF	TGTGCCAGCAGTGGTCAACTAGCGGGAGTGGACGAGCAGTACTTC
NA	TRBV2	NA	TRBJ2-2	CASSGIRSTGELFF	TGTGCCAGCAGTGGTATCAGGTCCACCGGGGAGCTGTTTTTT
NA	TRBV7-3	NA	TRBJ1-1	CASSLRAGNTEAFF	TGTGCCAGCAGCTTGCGGGCGGGGAACACTGAAGCTTTCTTT
NA	TRBV29-1	NA	TRBJ2-1	CSLVTGSYNEQFF	TGCAGCCTAGTGACCGGGAGCTACAATGAGCAGTTCTTC
NA	TRBV7-9	TRBD1	TRBJ2-7	CASSVTGGSTYEQYF	TGTGCCAGCAGCGTAACAGGGGGGTCGACCTACGAGCAGTACTTC
NA	TRBV6-5	TRBD1	TRBJ2-7	CASSYSRGQGSYEQYF	TGTGCCAGCAGTTACTCGAGGGGACAGGGTTCCTACGAGCAGTACTTC
NA	TRBV28	NA	TRBJ1-5	CATMRVDQPQHF	TGTGCCACTATGAGGGTGGATCAGCCCCAGCATTTT
NA	TRBV12-3/TRBV12-4	NA	TRBJ1-6	CASSFSQPSPLHF	TGTGCCAGCAGTTTTTCACAACCTTCACCCCTCCACTTT
once	TRBV10-3	TRBD2	TRBJ2-2	CAISGGAGGNVNTGELFF	TGTGCCATCAGTGGGGGCGCGGGAGGAAACGTAAACACCGGGGAGCTGTTTTTT
NA	TRBV4-1	TRBD2	TRBJ2-2	CASSLLAGGPRTGELFF	TGCGCCAGCAGCTTACTAGCGGGAGGGCCAAGGACCGGGGAGCTGTTTTTT
NA	TRBV7-8	NA	TRBJ2-5	CASSLGSVAARETQYF	TGTGCCAGCAGCTTAGGGTCCGTAGCCGCAAGGGAGACCCAGTACTTC
NA	TRBV6-2/TRBV6-3	TRBD2	TRBJ2-2	CASSWTSGTANTGELFF	TGTGCCAGCAGTTGGACTAGCGGAACCGCGAACACCGGGGAGCTGTTTTTT
few	TRBV12-5	NA	TRBJ2-5	CASGAPGLVAETQYF	TGTGCTAGTGGTGCACCAGGGCTAGTTGCTGAGACCCAGTACTTC
NA	TRBV7-2	NA	TRBJ2-7	CASSLRPESSYEQYF	TGTGCCAGCAGCCTCCGGCCGGAGAGCTCCTACGAGCAGTACTTC
NA	TRBV6-5	TRBD2	TRBJ2-5	CASSYGLAGPQETQYF	TGTGCCAGCAGTTATGGACTAGCGGGTCCTCAAGAGACCCAGTACTTC
few	TRBV18	TRBD2	TRBJ2-3	CASSPTSGNADTQYF	TGTGCCAGCTCACCGACTAGCGGGAATGCAGATACGCAGTATTTT
NA	TRBV19	NA	TRBJ2-4	CASTPGAIGKNIQYF	TGTGCCAGTACCCCAGGGGCAATAGGCAAAAACATTCAGTACTTC
NA	TRBV7-9	NA	TRBJ1-4	CAPGGAAGELFF	TGTGCCCCGGGGGGGGCAGCGGGGGAACTGTTTTTT
NA	TRBV6-5	TRBD1	TRBJ2-1	CASAEQGSSYNEQFF	TGTGCCAGCGCGGAACAGGGGAGCTCCTACAATGAGCAGTTCTTC